Below are 23 T cell receptor beta chains sequenced from a single sample in a study of shared clonotypes between healthy human individuals. Sequencing was performed with immunoSEQ multiplex PCR; in TCRdb, only in-frame clones are kept and a portion is missing. The sample contains hundreds of thousands of clones, about 95% of which appear only once. Terminally differentiated effector memory CD45RA+ cells were excluded by CCR7 positive selection of CD45RO-negative cells. Sequenced: naive CD8+ T cells sorted from blood. Source of these receptors: a woman in her 30s in good health.

This chain connects TRBV13 to TRBJ2-7; no definite D call. Trimming pared 5 bases from V and 3 bases from J, leaving 14 bases between. This CDR3 is built from 14 residues. In germline, CDR1 is PRHDT, CDR2 FYEKMQ (reference sequence). The CDR3: CASSTRTERYEQYF. CDR3 in DNA: TGTGCCAGCAGCACGCGGACGGAACGCTACGAGCAGTACTTC.

The gene calls are TRBV7-9 and TRBJ2-7; TRBD1 matches 7 bases. The CDR3 has 16 amino acids. Germline CDR1 reads SEHNR; CDR2 reads FQNEAQ (reference sequence). The J segment lost 3 bases and the V segment lost 4 bases, leaving 12 bases of the junction unmatched. The CDR3 is CASSSNRDSRIYEQYF. The CDR3 bases are TGTGCCAGCAGCTCAAACCGGGACAGCCGTATCTACGAGCAGTACTTC.

V gene TRBV2 combines with J gene TRBJ2-3; TRBD2 agrees at 11 bases. Germline values: CDR1 SNHLY, CDR2 FYNNEI. This CDR3 has 17 amino acids. J gave up 2 bases and V 8 bases, and 12 bases lay outside the gene matches. The CDR3 DNA reads TGTGCCAGCTATACTAGCGGGAGCCGAAGAAACACAGATACGCAGTATTTT. As protein: CASYTSGSRRNTDTQYF.

The V gene is TRBV27, the J gene TRBJ2-3; weak D call: TRBD1 (5 bases). The V gene lost 5 bases and the J gene lost 0 bases, with 6 bases spanning the gap. The CDR3 sequence is 13 residues long. The germline V gene has CDR1 MNHEY and CDR2 SMNVEV (reference sequence). CDR3 bases: TGTGCCAGCAGTCACAGGAGCACAGATACGCAGTATTTT. It specifies CASSHRSTDTQYF.

The chain links TRBV13 to TRBJ2-7; 12 positions match TRBD2. The CDR3 extends over 14 amino acids. Germline V gene data show CDR1 as PRHDT and CDR2 as FYEKMQ (reference sequence). With 5 bases clipped from V and 5 bases from J, the junction kept 4 bases outside the gene matches. Here the CDR3 reads CASSIGLAGHEQYF. CDR3 in DNA: TGTGCCAGCAGCATCGGACTAGCGGGACACGAGCAGTACTTC.

The chain is built from TRBV7-8 and TRBJ2-1; D not resolved. CDR3 length equals 11 residues. With 5 bases removed from V and 5 bases from J, the gap between germline ends came to 4 bases. The V gene's germline CDR1 is SGHVS and CDR2 FQNEAQ. The CDR3 here is CASSPHNEQFF. Here the CDR3 DNA reads TGTGCCAGCAGCCCCCACAATGAGCAGTTCTTC.

This clone was recorded once. This chain connects TRBV13 to TRBJ2-7; D is possibly TRBD2 (5 bases). CDR3 length: 15 residues. CDR1 PRHDT and CDR2 FYEKMQ come from the germline V gene (reference sequence). V lost 2 bases and J lost 3, with 14 bases in between. CDR3 protein: CASSLSGAARYEQYF. The CDR3 region has the DNA TGTGCCAGCAGCTTAAGCGGCGCAGCACGCTACGAGCAGTACTTC. The complete variable domain, with remaining parts taken from reference TRBV13 and TRBJ2-7, reads AAGVIQSPRHLIKEKRETATLKCYPIPRHDTVYWYQQGPGQDPQFLISFYEKMQSDKGSIPDRFSAQQFSDYHSELNMSSLELGDSALYFCASSLSGAARYEQYFGPGTRLTVT.

The V gene is TRBV27, the J gene TRBJ2-2; D ambiguous. Looked up from germline, CDR1 is MNHEY and CDR2 is SMNVEV (reference sequence). Trimming removed 7 bases at V and 0 bases at J, with 9 bases between. CDR3 size: 14 residues. CDR3 loop: CASKGASNTGELFF. CDR3 nucleotide sequence: TGTGCCAGCAAGGGTGCATCGAACACCGGGGAGCTGTTTTTT.

The chain carries TRBV28 and TRBJ1-3, with D possibly TRBD1 on 6 matching bases. Germline CDR1 is MDHEN and CDR2 is SYDVKM. This CDR3 contains 14 residues. Trimming stripped 6 bases from V and 0 bases from J, with 9 bases between. CDR3 DNA: TGTGCCAGCAGGACAGGAGGCTCTGGAAACACCATATATTTT. Translation gives CASRTGGSGNTIYF.

V gene TRBV4-1 combines with J gene TRBJ2-5; 7 bases are shared with TRBD2. Germline-derived CDR1 and CDR2 are MGHRA and YSYEKL. CDR3 size: 17 residues. The J segment lost 5 bases and the V segment lost 5 bases, leaving 17 bases of the junction unmatched. The CDR3 loop reads CASSKATSDFLSETQYF. The CDR3 nucleotides are TGCGCCAGCAGCAAAGCCACTAGCGACTTTTTGTCGGAGACCCAGTACTTC.

The genes are TRBV29-1 and TRBJ1-1; D is ambiguous. Germline lookup yields CDR1 SQVTM and CDR2 ANQGSEA. V was cut by 7 bases and J by 0 bases, with 15 bases left in between. There are 14 residues in the CDR3. The CDR3 region is CSADRTLMNTEAFF. The CDR3 region has the DNA TGCAGCGCCGACCGGACCTTAATGAACACTGAAGCTTTCTTT.

This clone was counted a single time. V usage is TRBV28 and J usage is TRBJ2-5, with 10 bases aligning to TRBD2. Germline assignment: CDR1 MDHEN and CDR2 SYDVKM. The CDR3 is made up of 13 amino acids. Unmatched junction bases numbered 4, after V lost 5 bases and J lost 7 bases. The CDR3 loop reads CASSLAGEATQYF. The CDR3 bases are TGTGCCAGCAGTCTAGCGGGAGAGGCGACCCAGTACTTC.

The chain is built from TRBV7-8 and TRBJ2-3, with 12 bases fitting TRBD2. The germline gives CDR1 SGHVS, CDR2 FQNEAQ. The ends lost 5 bases at V and 2 bases at J; junction bases unmatched: 8. CDR3 size: 17 residues. CDR3 DNA: TGTGCCAGCAGCCCGACTAGCGGGAGTCCCCACACAGATACGCAGTATTTT. Protein product: CASSPTSGSPHTDTQYF.

The genes are TRBV2 and TRBJ2-2; D gene ambiguous. CDR1 is SNHLY, CDR2 FYNNEI, per germline. This CDR3 contains 13 residues. Trimming stripped 2 bases from V and 4 bases from J, with 5 bases between. The CDR3 nucleotides are TGTGCCAGCAGTGAACACTTCACCGGGGAGCTGTTTTTT. It specifies CASSEHFTGELFF.

This clone was picked up one time. This rearrangement joins TRBV6-5 to TRBJ1-1; the match to TRBD1 covers 9 bases. The CDR3 extends over 13 amino acids. Germline V lookup: CDR1 MNHEY, CDR2 SVGAGI. Trimming at V came to 2 bases and at J to 8 bases, leaving 3 bases not matched to a gene. The CDR3 bases are TGTGCCAGCAGTTACGGGGGACAGGGAGAAGCTTTCTTT. Translation gives CASSYGGQGEAFF.

This sequence joins TRBV4-2 and TRBJ1-5; unclear D gene. Trimming left V 1 base short and J 4 bases short, with 5 bases between. This CDR3 spans 13 amino acids. The V gene's germline CDR1 is LGHNA and CDR2 YNFKEQ. The CDR3 region has the DNA TGTGCCAGCAGCCAAGCGGCGAATCAGCCCCAGCATTTT. It yields the protein CASSQAANQPQHF.

V is TRBV6-5 and J is TRBJ2-5; TRBD1 matches at 8 bases. J gave up 4 bases and V 4 bases, and 2 bases lay outside the gene matches. The CDR3 totals 13 residues. CDR1 is MNHEY and CDR2 is SVGAGI in the germline V gene. The chain's CDR3 is CASSSTGAETQYF. The CDR3 DNA follows: TGTGCCAGCAGTTCGACAGGGGCAGAGACCCAGTACTTC.

As concerns this clone: The junction and the germline gene differ at one end; a read error may be behind it. Additional DNA sequences in this sample encode the identical CDR3. This chain connects TRBV14 to TRBJ2-2; 7 bases agree with TRBD2. This CDR3 has 15 amino acids. Germline CDR1 reads SGHDN; CDR2 reads FVKESK. DNA of the CDR3: TGCGCCAGCAGCCAAGTAGGCGGGGGCACCGGGGAGCTGTTTTTT. Its protein is CASSQVGGGTGELFF.

The J gene is TRBJ2-1, the V gene TRBV7-6, with 9 bases matching TRBD2. The CDR3 totals 16 residues. In germline, CDR1 is SGHVS, CDR2 FNYEAQ. V lost 4 bases to trimming and J lost 10 bases; unmatched junction nucleotides: 14. CDR3 sequence reads: CASSSLAAGGPGEQFF. The DNA for the CDR3 is TGTGCCAGCAGCTCTCTGGCGGCGGGAGGGCCGGGCGAGCAGTTCTTC. Looking up the rest from reference TRBV7-6 and TRBJ2-1 gives the full variable domain: GAGVSQSPRYKVTKRGQDVALRCDPISGHVSLYWYRQALGQGPEFLTYFNYEAQQDKSGLPNDRFSAERPEGSISTLTIQRTEQRDSAMYRCASSSLAAGGPGEQFFGPGTRLTVL.

The CDR3 coding sequence is TGTGCCGCCCCTAAAGAACACACCGGGGAGCTGTTTTTT. Translating gives CAAPKEHTGELFF. The chain couples TRBV19 to TRBJ2-2; D gene uncertain. Germline-derived CDR1 and CDR2 are LNHDA and SQIVND (reference sequence). V lost 11 bases to trimming and J lost 3 bases, with 13 bases between them. This CDR3 is 13 amino acids long. The full variable domain, its missing parts supplied by reference TRBV19 and TRBJ2-2, is DGGITQSPKYLFRKEGQNVTLSCEQNLNHDAMYWYRQDPGQGLRLIYYSQIVNDFQKGDIAEGYSVSREKKESFPLTVTSAQKNPTAFYLCAAPKEHTGELFFGEGSRLTVL.

This chain uses TRBV7-6 with TRBJ2-1; TRBD2 matches 11 bases. CDR1 and CDR2 from the germline V gene are SGHVS and FNYEAQ. V lost 5 bases to trimming and J lost 1 base; unmatched junction nucleotides: 7. The length of the CDR3 is 17 residues. Here the CDR3 reads CASSQHGLAGSYNEQFF. Written as DNA, the CDR3 is TGTGCCAGCAGCCAACACGGACTAGCGGGTTCCTACAATGAGCAGTTCTTC.

The chain recombines TRBV5-1 with TRBJ2-7; D not resolved. Deletions cut 3 bases from V and 6 bases from J, with 10 bases between. Germline V lookup: CDR1 SGHRS, CDR2 YFSETQ. The CDR3 totals 12 residues. The CDR3 DNA is TGCGCCAGCAGCTCAATGGGGTCCGAGCAGTACTTC. Protein product: CASSSMGSEQYF.

The J gene is TRBJ2-7, the V gene TRBV28; D gene ambiguous. Trimming removed 2 bases from V and 6 bases from J, with 8 bases in between. The CDR3 has 12 amino acids. The V gene's germline CDR1 is MDHEN and CDR2 SYDVKM. The CDR3 nucleotides are TGTGCCAGCAGTTTAAATGGGGTCGAGCAGTACTTC. It codes for CASSLNGVEQYF.